This T cell receptor beta chain was found in a study of T cell repertoires in cytomegalovirus infection. The overall study: Carrying CMV and the relevant HLA type showed in public TCR beta signatures. Overall study results and limits: Of the TCR beta families, the public ones yielded a cumulative frequency that identified carriers of CMV plus the relevant HLA. Within the response measured ex vivo, HLA-C-restricted CMV-specific TCR beta clonotypes were dominant.

This clonotype has a count of ten or more. Its antigen is not known. TCRdb independently ran MiXCR on the reads; one entry per CDR3 protein. The sample carries around 140,000 distinct CDR3 sequences, 5% to 6.5% recorded once. CDR3 size: 13 residues. The V and J ends lost 6 bases and 8 bases, in that order; junction bases with no gene match: 8. The TCR sequence derives from a human donor in good health (CMV status not recorded). Some clones in this sample may be carry-over from other donors' samples. The gene calls are TRBV12-3 or TRBV12-4 and TRBJ2-5, with TRBD1 matching 8 bases. The sample consisted of PBMCs. Here the CDR3 DNA reads TGTGCCAGCAGCCCGGCGACAGGGGAAACCCAGTACTTC. Protein product: CASSPATGETQYF.